These T cell receptor beta chains were read from a single sample in a study of T cells in Graves' hyperthyroidism and ophthalmopathy. TCRdb itself ran the multiplex PCR reads through MiXCR, one entry per CDR3 protein. The table shows roughly 560,000 distinct CDR3 sequences, with 14% to 15% occurring only once. The source material was blood. These receptor sequences come from a woman aged 40 to 50 with Graves' ophthalmopathy. Both conserved end residues are part of each CDR3. A D gene is named only where the DNA matches it firmly. Size is stated for part of the rows, as once, few or many counts, or as a class when the clone is expanded.

clone_size,j_call,d_call,v_call,cdr3_aa,cdr3_nt
many,TRBJ2-2,TRBD2,TRBV15,CATSRDLGRANTGELFF,TGTGCCACCAGCAGAGACCTAGGGAGGGCGAACACCGGGGAGCTGTTTTTT
few,TRBJ2-2,TRBD1,TRBV12-3/TRBV12-4,CASSFRGPGELFF,TGTGCCAGCAGTTTTAGGGGGCCCGGGGAGCTGTTTTTT
many,TRBJ1-3,TRBD1,TRBV10-1,CASSESGQGDAGNTIYF,TGCGCCAGCAGTGAGTCGGGACAGGGGGACGCAGGAAACACCATATATTTT
few,TRBJ1-1,TRBD1,TRBV6-1,CASSRGQGARDTEAFF,TGTGCCAGCAGCCGAGGACAGGGGGCTCGGGACACTGAAGCTTTCTTT
many,TRBJ1-1,NA,TRBV18,CASSPPVTQNTEAFF,TGTGCCAGCTCACCACCGGTTACCCAGAACACTGAAGCTTTCTTT
few,TRBJ2-7,TRBD1,TRBV19,CASSIQGAYYEQHF,TGTGCCAGTAGTATACAGGGGGCTTACTACGAGCAGCACTTC
NA,TRBJ2-7,NA,TRBV30,CAWSSLGLSEQYF,TGTGCCTGGAGTTCCCTGGGGCTGTCCGAGCAGTACTTC
many,TRBJ1-3,NA,TRBV19,CATRGTLRGNTIYF,TGTGCCACCAGAGGGACTCTCCGAGGAAACACCATATATTTT
few,TRBJ2-2,NA,TRBV27,CASRLGLPNTGELFF,TGTGCCAGCAGACTGGGACTCCCAAACACCGGGGAGCTGTTTTTT
few,TRBJ1-1,NA,TRBV5-1,CASSASGANTEAFF,TGCGCCAGCAGCGCCTCAGGCGCGAACACTGAAGCTTTCTTT
many,TRBJ1-1,NA,TRBV6-1,CASSRHLGGEVEAFF,TGTGCCAGCAGCCGCCATTTGGGGGGCGAAGTTGAAGCTTTCTTT
NA,TRBJ1-5,NA,TRBV7-8,CASSAPTGISNQPQHF,TGTGCCAGCAGCGCCCCAACAGGCATTAGCAATCAGCCCCAGCATTTT
many,TRBJ1-1,TRBD1,TRBV15,CATSRDRGHTEAFF,TGTGCCACCAGCAGAGACAGGGGGCACACTGAAGCTTTCTTT
many,TRBJ1-1,NA,TRBV29-1,CSVAETVLNTEAFF,TGCAGCGTTGCAGAGACAGTTTTGAACACTGAAGCTTTCTTT
NA,TRBJ1-1,NA,TRBV18,CASSPGGDMNTEAFF,TGTGCCAGCTCACCGGGCGGCGACATGAACACTGAAGCTTTCTTT
many,TRBJ1-2,NA,TRBV6-5,CASSYSSNWGGNYGYTF,TGTGCCAGCAGTTACTCGTCGAACTGGGGGGGGAACTATGGCTACACCTTC
few,TRBJ2-5,NA,TRBV11-2,CASLGAHQETQYF,TGTGCCAGCTTGGGGGCACACCAAGAGACCCAGTACTTC
many,TRBJ2-5,TRBD1,TRBV27,CAGGQGKETQYF,TGTGCCGGGGGACAGGGGAAGGAGACCCAGTACTTC
few,TRBJ1-2,NA,TRBV4-2,CASSHPPDRSYGYTF,TGTGCCAGCAGCCATCCCCCGGACAGATCCTATGGCTACACCTTC
many,TRBJ2-7,NA,TRBV28,CASSLHQAYEQYF,TGTGCCAGCAGTTTACATCAAGCCTACGAGCAGTACTTC
many,TRBJ1-1,NA,TRBV5-1,CASSPRTMNTEAFF,TGCGCCAGCAGCCCCCGGACAATGAACACTGAAGCTTTCTTT
many,TRBJ1-1,TRBD1,TRBV6-5,CASSYGTGGRYTEAFF,TGTGCCAGCAGTTACGGGACAGGGGGTCGTTACACTGAAGCTTTCTTT
few,TRBJ1-1,TRBD1,TRBV7-9,CASSLVPGQGTEAFF,TGTGCCAGCAGCTTAGTCCCGGGACAGGGGACTGAAGCTTTCTTT
many,TRBJ1-5,NA,TRBV28,CASREQGFQPQHF,TGTGCCAGCAGAGAACAGGGATTTCAGCCCCAGCATTTT
many,TRBJ2-7,NA,TRBV2,CASRIRESSYEQYF,TGTGCCAGCAGAATCCGGGAGAGCTCCTACGAGCAGTACTTC
NA,TRBJ2-2,NA,TRBV7-8,CASSFGEETGELFF,TGTGCCAGCAGCTTTGGGGAAGAGACCGGGGAGCTGTTTTTT
few,TRBJ1-2,NA,TRBV4-1,CASSQDLRVKRGYTF,TGCGCCAGCAGCCAAGATTTAAGGGTAAAGAGGGGCTACACCTTC
NA,TRBJ2-5,NA,TRBV5-1,CASSLWGKQETQYF,TGCGCCAGCAGCTTGTGGGGGAAACAAGAGACCCAGTACTTC
many,TRBJ1-2,TRBD1,TRBV28,CASSFLKGAWDGYTF,TGTGCCAGCAGTTTTCTGAAGGGGGCGTGGGACGGCTACACCTTC
NA,TRBJ1-3,NA,TRBV27,CASSQDGSRTIYF,TGTGCCAGCAGCCAAGATGGGAGTCGGACCATATATTTT
many,TRBJ2-7,TRBD1,TRBV19,CASSPSDRNPPYF,TGTGCCAGCAGTCCGTCGGACAGGAATCCTCCTTACTTC